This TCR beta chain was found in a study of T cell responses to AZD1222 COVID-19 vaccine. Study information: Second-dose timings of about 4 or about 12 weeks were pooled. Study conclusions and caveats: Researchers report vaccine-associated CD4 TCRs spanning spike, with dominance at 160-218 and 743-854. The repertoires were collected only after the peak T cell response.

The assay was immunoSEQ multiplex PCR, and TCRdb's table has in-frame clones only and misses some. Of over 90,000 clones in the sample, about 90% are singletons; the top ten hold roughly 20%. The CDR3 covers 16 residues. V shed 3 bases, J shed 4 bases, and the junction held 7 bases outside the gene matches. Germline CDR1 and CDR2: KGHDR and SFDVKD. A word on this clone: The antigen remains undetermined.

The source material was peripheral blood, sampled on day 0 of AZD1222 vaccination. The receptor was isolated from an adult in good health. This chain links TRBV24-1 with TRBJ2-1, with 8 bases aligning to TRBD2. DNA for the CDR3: TGTGCCACCAGTGATCCCTCCGCGGGGGGTTACAATGAGCAGTTCTTC. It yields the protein CATSDPSAGGYNEQFF.